This TCR beta chain was identified during a study of blood T cell repertoires in COVID-19. Study-level background: Sites across the United States, Italy and Spain contributed samples from acute and convalescent COVID-19. T cells, B-cell-depleted T cells, or PBMCs provided the cDNA or gDNA that served as material.

Germline V gene lookup returns CDR1 SGHVS and CDR2 FNYEAQ. Germline trimming cut 5 bases from V and 2 bases from J; bases unmatched to any gene: 4. The CDR3 consists of 16 residues. Authors' analysis steps: Nucleated cell number was recorded as an estimate derived from reference gene primer amplification. Data came from immunoSEQ multiplex PCR; TCRdb stores just in-frame clones and leaves some out. The V and J calls and clone size are taken from that table; D and trimming were inferred from the DNA. The data hold roughly 230,000 clones, with roughly four fifths observed a single time. The receptor was isolated from a man over 45 with active or convalescent COVID-19. The chain is built from TRBV7-6 and TRBJ2-6; the match to TRBD1 covers 9 bases. What was sequenced was peripheral blood. The CDR3 reads CASSGRDRAGANVLTF. In DNA form, the CDR3 reads TGTGCCAGCAGCGGCCGGGACAGGGCTGGGGCCAACGTCCTGACTTTC. Filled out from reference TRBV7-6 and TRBJ2-6, the complete variable domain reads GAGVSQSPRYKVTKRGQDVALRCDPISGHVSLYWYRQALGQGPEFLTYFNYEAQQDKSGLPNDRFSAERPEGSISTLTIQRTEQRDSAMYRCASSGRDRAGANVLTFGAGSRLTVL.